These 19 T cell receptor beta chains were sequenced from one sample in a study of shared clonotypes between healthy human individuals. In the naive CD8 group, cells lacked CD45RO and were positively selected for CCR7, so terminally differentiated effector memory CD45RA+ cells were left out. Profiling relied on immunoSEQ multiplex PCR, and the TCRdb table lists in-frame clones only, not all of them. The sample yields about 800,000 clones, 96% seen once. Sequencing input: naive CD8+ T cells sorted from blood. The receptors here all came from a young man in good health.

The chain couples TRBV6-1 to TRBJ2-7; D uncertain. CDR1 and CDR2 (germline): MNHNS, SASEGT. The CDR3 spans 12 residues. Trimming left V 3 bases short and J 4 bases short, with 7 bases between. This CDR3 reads CASSERWYEQYF. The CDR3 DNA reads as TGTGCCAGCAGTGAGCGATGGTACGAGCAGTACTTC.

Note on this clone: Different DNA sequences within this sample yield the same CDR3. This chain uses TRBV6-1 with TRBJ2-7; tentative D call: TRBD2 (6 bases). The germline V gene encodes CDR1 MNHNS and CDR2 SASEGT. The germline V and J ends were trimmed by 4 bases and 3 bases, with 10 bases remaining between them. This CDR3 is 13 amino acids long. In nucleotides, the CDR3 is TGTGCCAGCAGTGTTGCCGGGAGCTACGAGCAGTACTTC. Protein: CASSVAGSYEQYF.

In DNA form, the CDR3 reads TGCGCCAGCAGCCAAGTAATAGCAGAGGAGCAGTTCTTC. Translated: CASSQVIAEEQFF. The J gene is TRBJ2-1, the V gene TRBV4-1; D not resolved. Germline-derived CDR1 and CDR2 are MGHRA and YSYEKL. Trimming pared 1 base from V and 10 bases from J, leaving 11 bases between. The CDR3 has 13 amino acids.

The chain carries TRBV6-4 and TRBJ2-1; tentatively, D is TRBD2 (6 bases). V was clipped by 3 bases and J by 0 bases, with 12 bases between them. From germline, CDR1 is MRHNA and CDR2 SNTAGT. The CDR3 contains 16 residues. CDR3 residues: CASSEHSGSSYNEQFF. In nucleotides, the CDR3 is TGTGCCAGCAGTGAACATAGCGGAAGCTCCTACAATGAGCAGTTCTTC.

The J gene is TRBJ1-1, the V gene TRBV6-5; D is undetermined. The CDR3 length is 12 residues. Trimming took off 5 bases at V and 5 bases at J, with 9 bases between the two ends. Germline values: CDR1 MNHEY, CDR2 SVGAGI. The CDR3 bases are TGTGCCAGCAGTCCTGGGCCGACTGAAGCTTTCTTT. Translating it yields CASSPGPTEAFF.

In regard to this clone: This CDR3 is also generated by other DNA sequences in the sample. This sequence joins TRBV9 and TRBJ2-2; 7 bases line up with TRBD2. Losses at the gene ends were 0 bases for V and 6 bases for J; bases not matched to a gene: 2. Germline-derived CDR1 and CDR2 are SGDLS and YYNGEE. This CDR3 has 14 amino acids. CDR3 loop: CASSVGGRAGELFF. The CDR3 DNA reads TGTGCCAGCAGCGTAGGTGGGAGGGCCGGGGAGCTGTTTTTT.

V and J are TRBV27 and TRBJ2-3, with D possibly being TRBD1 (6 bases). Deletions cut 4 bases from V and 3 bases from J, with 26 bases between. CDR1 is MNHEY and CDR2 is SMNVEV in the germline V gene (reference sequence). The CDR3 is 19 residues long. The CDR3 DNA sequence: TGTGCCAGCAGTTCCACCCTTCTAAGGACAGCTCTGAGGACAGATACGCAGTATTTT. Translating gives CASSSTLLRTALRTDTQYF.

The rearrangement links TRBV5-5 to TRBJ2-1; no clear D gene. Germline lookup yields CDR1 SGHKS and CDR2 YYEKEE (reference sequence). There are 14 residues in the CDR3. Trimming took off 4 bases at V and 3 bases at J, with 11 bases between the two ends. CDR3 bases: TGTGCCAGCAGCCCGGTGACCCTCTACAATGAGCAGTTCTTC. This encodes CASSPVTLYNEQFF.

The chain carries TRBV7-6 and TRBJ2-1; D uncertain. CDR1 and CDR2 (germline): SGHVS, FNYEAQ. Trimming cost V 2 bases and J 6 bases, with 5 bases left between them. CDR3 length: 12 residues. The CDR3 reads CASSLIRNEQFF. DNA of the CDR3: TGTGCCAGCAGCTTAATCCGCAATGAGCAGTTCTTC.

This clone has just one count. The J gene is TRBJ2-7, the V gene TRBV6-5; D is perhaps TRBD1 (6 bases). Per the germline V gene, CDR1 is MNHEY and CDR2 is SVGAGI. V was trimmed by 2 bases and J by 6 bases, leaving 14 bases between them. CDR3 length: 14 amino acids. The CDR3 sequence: CASSYLSQGIEQYF. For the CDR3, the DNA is TGTGCCAGCAGTTACCTGTCACAGGGAATCGAGCAGTACTTC.

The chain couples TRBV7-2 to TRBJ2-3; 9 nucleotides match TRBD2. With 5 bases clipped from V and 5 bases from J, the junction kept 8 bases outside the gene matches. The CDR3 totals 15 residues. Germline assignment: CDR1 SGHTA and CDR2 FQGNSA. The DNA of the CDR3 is TGTGCCAGCAGCCCTTTAGCGGGAGCGGTAGATACGCAGTATTTT. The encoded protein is CASSPLAGAVDTQYF.

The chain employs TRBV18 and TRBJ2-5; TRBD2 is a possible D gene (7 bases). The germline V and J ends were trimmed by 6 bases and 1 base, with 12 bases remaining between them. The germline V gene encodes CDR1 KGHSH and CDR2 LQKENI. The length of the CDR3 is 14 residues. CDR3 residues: CASSLRGGQETQYF. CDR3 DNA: TGTGCCAGCTCGCTAAGGGGGGGCCAAGAGACCCAGTACTTC.

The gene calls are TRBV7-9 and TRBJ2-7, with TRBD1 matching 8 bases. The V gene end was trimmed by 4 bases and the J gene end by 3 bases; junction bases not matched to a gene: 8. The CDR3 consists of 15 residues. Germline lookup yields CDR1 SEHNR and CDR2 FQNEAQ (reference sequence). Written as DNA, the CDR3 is TGTGCCAGCAGCTGGCCAACAGGGGGAAACTACGAGCAGTACTTC. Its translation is CASSWPTGGNYEQYF.

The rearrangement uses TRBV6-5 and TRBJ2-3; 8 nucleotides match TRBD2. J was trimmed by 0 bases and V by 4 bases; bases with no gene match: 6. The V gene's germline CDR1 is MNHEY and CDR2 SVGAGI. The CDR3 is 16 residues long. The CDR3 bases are TGTGCCAGCAGTTTACAAGCGGGAGAAAGCACAGATACGCAGTATTTT. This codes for CASSLQAGESTDTQYF.

The DNA of the CDR3 is TGCGCCAGCAGCCCTGGTCAGGGGGCACGTCAGCCCCAGCATTTT. Residues: CASSPGQGARQPQHF. The chain couples TRBV5-1 to TRBJ1-5; 8 positions match TRBD1. Germline V lookup: CDR1 SGHRS, CDR2 YFSETQ. The CDR3 sequence is 15 residues long. V shed 4 bases, J shed 6 bases, and the junction held 9 bases outside the gene matches.

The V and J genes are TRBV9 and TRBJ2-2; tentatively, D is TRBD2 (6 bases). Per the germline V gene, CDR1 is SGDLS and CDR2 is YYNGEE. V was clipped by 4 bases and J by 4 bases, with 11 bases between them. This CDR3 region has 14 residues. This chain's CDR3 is CASSPGGSTGELFF. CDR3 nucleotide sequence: TGTGCCAGCAGCCCAGGAGGGAGCACCGGGGAGCTGTTTTTT. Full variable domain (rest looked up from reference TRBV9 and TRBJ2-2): DSGVTQTPKHLITATGQRVTLRCSPRSGDLSVYWYQQSLDQGLQFLIQYYNGEERAKGNILERFSAQQFPDLHSELNLSSLELGDSALYFCASSPGGSTGELFFGEGSRLTVL.

CDR3 DNA: TGTGCCAGCAGTCTGGCGGGACTAGCGGTTAGTGAGCAGTTCTTC. It encodes CASSLAGLAVSEQFF. The chain carries TRBV27 and TRBJ2-1, with 11 bases fitting TRBD2. Germline V gene lookup returns CDR1 MNHEY and CDR2 SMNVEV (reference sequence). V shed 5 bases and J 9 bases; nucleotides not matched to a gene: 9. CDR3 length equals 15 residues.

CDR3 in DNA: TGTGCCAGCAGTTACTCGGTGGATGAGCAGTTCTTC. Its translation is CASSYSVDEQFF. This sequence joins TRBV6-6 and TRBJ2-1, with D unresolved. The CDR3 is made up of 12 amino acids. Trimming cost V 0 bases and J 8 bases, with 5 bases left between them. CDR1 is MNHNY, CDR2 SVGAGI, per germline (reference sequence).

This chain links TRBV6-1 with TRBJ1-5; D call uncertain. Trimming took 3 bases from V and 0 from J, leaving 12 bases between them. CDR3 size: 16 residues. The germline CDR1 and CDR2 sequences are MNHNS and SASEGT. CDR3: CASSDFSFYSNQPQHF. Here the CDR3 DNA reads TGTGCCAGCAGTGACTTCAGCTTTTATAGCAATCAGCCCCAGCATTTT.